This TCR beta chain was documented in a study of radiation and T cells in renal cell carcinoma. Some clones are missing from TCRdb's copy, which holds only in-frame ones; the method was immunoSEQ multiplex PCR. The data show about 120,000 clones, approximately 85% seen once. Described time point: blood 2 weeks post-SBRT. The treatment here: 15 Gy SBRT to primary tumor, nephrectomy 4 weeks later. Blood was sampled at baseline, 2 weeks and 4 weeks after SBRT. Clear cell pathology was present in this patient's renal cell carcinoma. The study, taken as a whole, reports: From baseline, blood top tumor clonotypes peaked at 2 weeks post-radiation. Baseline intratumoral clonotype presence is unknown without pretreatment biopsies.

With regard to this clone: Its antigen is unidentified.

The specimen comprised blood, sampled from a patient whose treatment included radiotherapy and nephrectomy. This receptor was obtained from a man between 50 and 59 years old with renal cell carcinoma.

DNA of the CDR3: TGTGCCAGCTCACCGTCAGGGAGATGGAACACTGAAGCTTTCTTT. Translating gives CASSPSGRWNTEAFF. The chain combines TRBV18 with TRBJ1-1, with D perhaps matching TRBD1 (5 bases). The germline V gene encodes CDR1 KGHSH and CDR2 LQKENI. This CDR3 comprises 15 residues. V was trimmed by 3 bases and J by 1 base, leaving 12 bases between them.